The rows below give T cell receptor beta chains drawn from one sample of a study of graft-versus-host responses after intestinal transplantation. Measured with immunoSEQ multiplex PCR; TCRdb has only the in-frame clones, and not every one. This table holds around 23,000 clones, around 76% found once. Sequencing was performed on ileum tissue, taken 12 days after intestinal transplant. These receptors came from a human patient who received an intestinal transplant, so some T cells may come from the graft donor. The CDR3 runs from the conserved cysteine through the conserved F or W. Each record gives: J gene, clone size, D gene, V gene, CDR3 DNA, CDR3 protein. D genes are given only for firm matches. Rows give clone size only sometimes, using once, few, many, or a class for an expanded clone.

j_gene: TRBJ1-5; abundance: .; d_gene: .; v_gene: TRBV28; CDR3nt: TGTGCCGAGCAGGGGCAGCTCAATCAGCCCCAGCATTTT; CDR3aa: CAEQGQLNQPQHF
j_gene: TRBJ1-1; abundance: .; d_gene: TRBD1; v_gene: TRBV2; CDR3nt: TGTGCCAGCAGTGTAAGGGGACAGGGCACTGAAGCTTTCTTT; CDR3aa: CASSVRGQGTEAFF
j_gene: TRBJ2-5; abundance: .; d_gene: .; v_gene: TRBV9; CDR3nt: TGTGCCAGCAGCGCCGAAGGGGCGGGGGCACAAGAGACCCAGTACTTC; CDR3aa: CASSAEGAGAQETQYF
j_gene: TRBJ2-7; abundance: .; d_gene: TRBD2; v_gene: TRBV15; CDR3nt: TGTGCCACCAGCGCCACCGGGACTAGTTCCCACGAGCAGTACTTC; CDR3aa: CATSATGTSSHEQYF
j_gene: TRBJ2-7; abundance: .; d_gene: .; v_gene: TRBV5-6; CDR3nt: TGTGCCAGCAGCTTCCCGGGCTCCTACGAGCAGTACTTC; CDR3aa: CASSFPGSYEQYF
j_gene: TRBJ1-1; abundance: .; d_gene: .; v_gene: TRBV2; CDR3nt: TGTGCCAGCCGGCCTGGGCCCCCAAAGAACACTGAAGCTTTCTTT; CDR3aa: CASRPGPPKNTEAFF
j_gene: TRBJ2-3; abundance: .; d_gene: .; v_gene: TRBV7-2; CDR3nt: TGTGCCAGCAGCTTAGGGGCAGGGTGGGCAGATACGCAGTATTTT; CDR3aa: CASSLGAGWADTQYF
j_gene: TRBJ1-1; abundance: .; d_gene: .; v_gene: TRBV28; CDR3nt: TGTGCCAGCAGTTCAGGTCCGAACACTGAAGCTTTCTTT; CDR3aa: CASSSGPNTEAFF
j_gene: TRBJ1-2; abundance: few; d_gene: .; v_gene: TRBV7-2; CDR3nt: TGTGCCAGCAGCTTACCCCCCCTTGGGGAGAACTATGGCTACACCTTC; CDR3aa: CASSLPPLGENYGYTF
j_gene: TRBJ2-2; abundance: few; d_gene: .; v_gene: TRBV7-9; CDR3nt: TGTGCCAGCAGCCCTGTAGGGGGAACGAACACCGGGGAGCTGTTTTTT; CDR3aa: CASSPVGGTNTGELFF
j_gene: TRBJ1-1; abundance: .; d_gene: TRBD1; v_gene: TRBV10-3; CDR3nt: TGTGCCATCAGGAAGACAGGGGGTGAGACTGAAGCTTTCTTT; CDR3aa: CAIRKTGGETEAFF
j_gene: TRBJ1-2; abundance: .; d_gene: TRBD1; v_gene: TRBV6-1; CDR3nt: TGTGCCAGCAGTACAGGGGGGGACTATGGCTACACCTTC; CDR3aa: CASSTGGDYGYTF
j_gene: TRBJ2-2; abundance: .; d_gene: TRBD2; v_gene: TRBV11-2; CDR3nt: TGTGCCAGCACCGCGGCTAGCGGCACCGGGGAGCTGTTTTTT; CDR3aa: CASTAASGTGELFF
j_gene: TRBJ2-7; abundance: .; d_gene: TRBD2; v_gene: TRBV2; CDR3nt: TGTGCCAGTAGCCGGGGACTAGTAGGGTACGAGCAGTACTTC; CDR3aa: CASSRGLVGYEQYF
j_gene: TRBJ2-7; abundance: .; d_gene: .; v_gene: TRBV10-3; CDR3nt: TGTGCCATCGGTGAGTCGACTGCGGGAAACGAGCAGTACTTC; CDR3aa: CAIGESTAGNEQYF
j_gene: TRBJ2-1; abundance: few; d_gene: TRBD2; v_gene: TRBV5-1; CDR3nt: TGCGCCAGCAGCTTGCGTGGACTAGATTTCGGTGAGCAGTTCTTC; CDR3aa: CASSLRGLDFGEQFF
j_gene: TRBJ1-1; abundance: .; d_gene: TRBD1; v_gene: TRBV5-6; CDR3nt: TGTGCCAGCAGCTTGCCCCGACAGGGGATGAACACTGAAGCTTTCTTT; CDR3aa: CASSLPRQGMNTEAFF
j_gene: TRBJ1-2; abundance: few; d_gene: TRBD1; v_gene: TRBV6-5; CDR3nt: TGTGCCAGCAGTTACGAGGGGACAGGGGGCTATGGCTACACCTTC; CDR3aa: CASSYEGTGGYGYTF
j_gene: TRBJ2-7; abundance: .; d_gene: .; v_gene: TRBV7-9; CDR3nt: TGTGCCAGCAGTCCCCGGTTCTCGGGCTACGAGCAGTACTTC; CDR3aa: CASSPRFSGYEQYF
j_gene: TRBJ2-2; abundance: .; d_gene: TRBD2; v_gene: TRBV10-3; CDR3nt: TGTGCCACCCATCCGGGACTAGCGAACACCGGGGAGCTGTTTTTT; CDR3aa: CATHPGLANTGELFF
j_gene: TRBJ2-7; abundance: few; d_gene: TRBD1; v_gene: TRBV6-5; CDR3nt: TGTGCCAGCAGGCTTACCGGGACAGGGGGTGAGCAGTACTTC; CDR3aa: CASRLTGTGGEQYF
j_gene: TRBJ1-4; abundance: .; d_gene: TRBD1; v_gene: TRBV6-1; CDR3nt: TGTGCCAGCAGTGTAGGGGACAGAGAAGAAAAACTGTTTTTT; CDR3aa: CASSVGDREEKLFF